The clone carrying this T cell receptor (beta chain) was counted a few times. What it binds is unknown. Using its own MiXCR run on the 5' RACE reads, TCRdb lists one record per CDR3 protein. The repertoire holds roughly 300,000 distinct CDR3 sequences, less than 9.5% seen once, with approximately 14% in the top ten. The data were obtained in a study of CD8 T cells in ankylosing spondylitis. General study points: Blood from ankylosing spondylitis patients appeared to carry a characteristic roughly eight-variant TCR beta motif.

Germline assignment: CDR1 DFQATT and CDR2 SNEGSKA (reference sequence). V dropped 2 bases and J dropped 6 bases, with 14 bases sitting between them. The CDR3 is made up of 14 amino acids. The clonotype originates from a male donor with ankylosing spondylitis. The V call is TRBV20-1, the J call TRBJ2-1, with a weak D call TRBD1 (5 bases). The sequenced material came from blood, either unsorted or a sorted T cell fraction (not recorded which). The CDR3 loop reads CSARSRETLNEQFF. CDR3 DNA: TGCAGTGCTAGATCCAGGGAAACGCTCAATGAGCAGTTCTTC.